This paragraph covers one T cell receptor (beta chain) sequence. Its binding antigen is unknown. No quality values exist for individual bases; no much larger clone is one base distant. Spanning cysteine to phenylalanine, the CDR3 consists of 13 amino acids. Just CDR3 DNA is preserved here, 39 bases in frame from base 1. At the junction V is shortened by 5 bases and J by 6 bases, with 11 bases in between. As encoded in the germline V gene, CDR1 is LGHNT while CDR2 is FRNRAP. These data come from a study of blood T cell repertoires in COVID-19 (dated by TCRdb to 2020 to 2021). Some background on the complete study: Collaborator samples came from the United States, Italy and Spain and covered acute and convalescent phases of COVID-19. The material from the prospective study consisted of cDNA or gDNA derived from T cells, B-cell-depleted T cells, or PBMCs. The dataset comprised deeply sampled blood TCRbeta repertoires from subjects exposed to, actively infected with, or recovered from COVID-19. The repertoires were made available in a free public database intended to serve as a resource for research on the immune response to SARS-CoV-2. Samples were obtained from the ongoing ImmuneRACE study (first 160 participants) and from about 1,300 subjects provided by 6 global collaborators. Sample metadata almost always included a de-identified subject ID, COVID-19 status, age in years and sex. Where available, HLA class I and class II types were taken from metadata supplied by the sample provider and were not determined by assay-based typing. General findings and caveats noted by the study authors: The amount of clinical and demographic metadata varied by source and participant and was provided uncurated.

The immunoSEQ Assay, a bias-controlled multiplex PCR, was used to amplify TCRbeta CDR3 regions from genomic DNA. In the original analysis: The number of nucleated cells in each sample was estimated by amplification of reference gene primers within the assay. Sequence reads were collapsed and filtered to measure the absolute abundance of every unique TCRbeta CDR3 rearrangement. For each sample, productive Simpson clonality was calculated as the square root of Simpson's diversity index across productive rearrangements. This immuneACCESS table, as held by TCRdb, lists in-frame sequences with V and J called but not all clones. Of the missing ones, under half trace to an unresolved V gene in checked studies; the others have no known cause. The V and J calls and clone size come from that table; D and trimming were worked out from the DNA. The sample table contains a few hundred thousand clones; only one count was recorded for about 90% of them. Of the sample, approximately 0.93% is held by the ten largest clones.

Enrolling through a virtual design, the prospective study's participants ranged in age from about 18 to 89 years and lived across some 23 United States geographic areas. To assign participants to cohorts, the prospective study relied on clinical history that participants themselves reported in a screening survey and a study questionnaire. A participant counted as exposed if, within 2 weeks of entering the study, that participant had been in contact with someone who had a PCR-confirmed or clinician-diagnosed COVID-19 case. In the prospective study, whole blood, serum and a nasopharyngeal or oropharyngeal swab were collected from each participant by mobile phlebotomists. Over a 2-month period, participants in the prospective study had the option of providing additional blood draws and questionnaires. Blood samples from the prospective study were shipped frozen or at room temperature prior to DNA extraction.

The sequence links TRBV12-5 to TRBJ1-5, with TRBD1 as a weak D call on 6 bases. Sequences were obtained from PBMCs or T cells enriched from blood (not recorded which). The TCR comes from a woman aged 25 to 39 who had been exposed to COVID-19. The CDR3 corresponds to CASGERGPQPQHF. The DNA reads TGTGCTAGTGGTGAGCGGGGGCCTCAGCCCCAGCATTTT. Full variable domain (CDR3 extended with the reference TRBV12-5 and TRBJ1-5 proteins): DARVTQTPRHKVTEMGQEVTMRCQPILGHNTVFWYRQTMMQGLELLAYFRNRAPLDDSGMPKDRFSAEMPDATLATLKIQPSEPRDSAVYFCASGERGPQPQHFGDGTRLSIL.